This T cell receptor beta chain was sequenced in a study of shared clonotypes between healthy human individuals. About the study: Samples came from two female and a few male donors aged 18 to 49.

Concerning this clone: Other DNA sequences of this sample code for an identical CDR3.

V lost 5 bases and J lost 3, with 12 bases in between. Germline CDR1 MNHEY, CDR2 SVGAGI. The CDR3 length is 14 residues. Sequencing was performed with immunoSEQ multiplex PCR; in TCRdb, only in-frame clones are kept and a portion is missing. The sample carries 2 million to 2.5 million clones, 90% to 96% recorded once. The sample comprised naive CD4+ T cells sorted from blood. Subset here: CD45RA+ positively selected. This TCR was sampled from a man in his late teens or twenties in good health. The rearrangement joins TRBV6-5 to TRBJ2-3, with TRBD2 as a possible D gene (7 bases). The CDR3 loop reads CASSRGGRTDTQYF. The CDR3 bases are TGTGCCAGCAGTAGGGGGGGGAGGACAGATACGCAGTATTTT.